This record covers a single T cell receptor beta chain. Its cognate antigen has yet to be identified. Per-base qualities were not stored, and no clone one base away is much larger. Counted from cysteine to phenylalanine, this CDR3 has 15 amino acids. Only the CDR3 DNA is retained, 45 bases long and in frame from the first base. For CDR1 and CDR2, the germline V gene (reference sequence) lists MNHEY and SMNVEV. From V the trimming removes 6 bases and from J it removes 4 bases, while the gene matches leave 6 bases of the junction unaccounted for. Multiplex touch-down PCR with a mixed TRB-A/B primer pool was used to amplify rearranged TRB sequences covering the V, D and J segments. Illumina adapters and sample indices were attached to the amplicons through two consecutive PCR reactions run with Phusion HS II polymerase. After gel purification with the NucleoSpin Gel and PCR Clean-up kit, the amplicons were checked using Qubit and an Agilent 2100 Bioanalyzer. Libraries were sequenced on an Illumina MiSeq using 600-cycle, single-indexed, paired-end runs. In the paper's pipeline: TRB sequences were processed with MiXCR versions 2.12 and 3.0.5. A clone was defined as each unique CDR3 nucleotide sequence, and only productive sequences supported by at least two reads were kept. The repertoire metrics were Shannon diversity, evenness, clonality (calculated as one minus evenness), and diversity profiles parameterized by alpha from 0 to 5. The IGoR algorithm was used to calculate generation probabilities of clones in the paired pre- and post-chemotherapy samples. TCRdb passed the public sequencing reads through fastp at Q25 and MiXCR, retaining productive beta sequences. When rows share a CDR3 protein, they turn into one entry using the most common DNA and genes. The V and J calls were determined by TCRdb, not by the authors. The table for this sample lists approximately 18,000 distinct CDR3 sequences; 45% to 55% of them were counted only once. The ten most abundant clones make up about 10% of the sample.

Instead of sorted cells or RNA, genomic DNA extracted from peripheral blood served as the source for amplifying TCR beta rearrangements. This specimen belongs to a study of T cell repertoires in aging, cancer and after chemotherapy (dated by TCRdb to about 2019). Some background on the complete study: Six donor age groups were covered, ranging from 30 or younger up to 70 or older, and each group contained at least three individuals. In total, the full dataset held several million TCR reads. A cohort of under 250 cancer patients (more than 90 with hematological and around 130 with solid cancers) was assembled, and 95 to 100 healthy donors were included as a reference group. Peripheral blood TCR beta repertoires from healthy donors and cancer patients were profiled to examine immunoaging and T cell reconstitution after chemotherapy. Control TCR repertoires from healthy donors were recorded across several months to years, and re-sampling revealed clear clonal overlap.

Results the study describes overall, beyond this receptor: According to the authors, the repertoire data do not allow conclusions to be drawn about immunological memory after chemotherapy. Declining TCR diversity with age in healthy donors was mainly explained by loss of richness; in cancer patients, loss of evenness also contributed. Untreated patients with hematological or solid cancers showed significantly lower blood TCR diversity and higher clonality than age-matched healthy donors. In both cancer cohorts, the median generation probability rose over the chemotherapy interval, which suggests that the repertoire was reconstituted through rebound thymic output.

The V and J genes are TRBV27 and TRBJ2-2, with 9 bases matching TRBD2. Material for sequencing was blood. The TCR originated in a human donor in good health. The DNA sequence follows: TGTGCCAGCAGACCCCCAGCGGGAGGCACCGGGGAGCTGTTTTTT. It encodes CASRPPAGGTGELFF.